These 2 T cell receptor beta chains share one sample of origin, sequenced in a study of human T cells and chemical hapten exposure. Using its own MiXCR run on the RACE reads, TCRdb lists one record per CDR3 protein. The sample consists of 150,000 to 200,000 distinct CDR3 sequences, roughly 15% of them appearing once. Time point noted: patch test 1, 2 weeks after DPC sensitization. The treatment was: therapeutic diphenylcyclopropenone sensitization with weekly scalp DPC. The sequencing used whole blood, collected in connection with sensitization to the hapten diphenylcyclopropenone (DPC). These receptors came from a woman in her 30s with alopecia areata. Some clones in this sample may be carry-over from other donors' samples.

This clonotype appeared a few times. The chain has TRBV10-3 and TRBJ2-4, with D unresolved. The V end was cut by 0 bases, the J end by 3 bases, with 9 bases between. This CDR3 contains 15 residues. CDR1 is ENHRY, CDR2 SYGVKD, per germline. CDR3 amino acids: CAISESAIGKNIQYF. CDR3 nucleotide sequence: TGTGCCATCAGTGAGTCTGCGATAGGCAAAAACATTCAGTACTTC.

In this sample, this clonotype turned up a few times. A junction end diverges from the germline sequence, so it may reflect a read error. The chain has TRBV6-5 and TRBJ2-7, with D uncertain. The CDR3 length is 13 residues. Germline loops: CDR1 MNHEY, CDR2 SVGAGI. CDR3 in DNA: TGTGCCAGCAGCTACTCGATAGGATACGAGCAGTACTTC. Encoded protein: CASSYSIGYEQYF.